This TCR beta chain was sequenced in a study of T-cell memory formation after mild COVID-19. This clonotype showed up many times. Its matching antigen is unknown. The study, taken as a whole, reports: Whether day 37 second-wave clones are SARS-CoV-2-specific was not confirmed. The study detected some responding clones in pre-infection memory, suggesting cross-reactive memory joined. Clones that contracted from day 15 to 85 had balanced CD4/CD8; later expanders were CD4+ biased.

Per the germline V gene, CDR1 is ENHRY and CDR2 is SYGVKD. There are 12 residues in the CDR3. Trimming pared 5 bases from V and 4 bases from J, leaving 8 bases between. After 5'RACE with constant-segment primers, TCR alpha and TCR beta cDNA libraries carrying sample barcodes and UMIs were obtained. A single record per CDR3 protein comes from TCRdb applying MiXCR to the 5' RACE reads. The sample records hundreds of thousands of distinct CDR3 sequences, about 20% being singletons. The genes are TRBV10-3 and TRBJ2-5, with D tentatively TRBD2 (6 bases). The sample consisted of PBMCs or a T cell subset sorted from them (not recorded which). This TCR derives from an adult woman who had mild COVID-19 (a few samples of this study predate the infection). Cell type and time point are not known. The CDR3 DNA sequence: TGTGCCATCAGTACCGGGGGAGAGACCCAGTACTTC. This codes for CAISTGGETQYF.